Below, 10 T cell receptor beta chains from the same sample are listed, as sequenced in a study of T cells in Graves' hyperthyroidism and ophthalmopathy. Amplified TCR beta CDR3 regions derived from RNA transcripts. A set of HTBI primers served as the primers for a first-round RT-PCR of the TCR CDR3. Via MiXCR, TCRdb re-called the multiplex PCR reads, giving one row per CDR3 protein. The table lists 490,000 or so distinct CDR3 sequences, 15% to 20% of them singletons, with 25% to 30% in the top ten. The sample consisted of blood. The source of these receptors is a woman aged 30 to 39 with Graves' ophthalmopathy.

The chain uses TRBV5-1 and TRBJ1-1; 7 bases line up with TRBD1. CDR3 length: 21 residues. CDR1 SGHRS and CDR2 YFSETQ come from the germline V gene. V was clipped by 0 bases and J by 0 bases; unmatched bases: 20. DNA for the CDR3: TGCGCCAGCAGCTTGGCGACGACAGGGAATAGGGGTCTCCCAGTGAACACTGAAGCTTTCTTT. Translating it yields CASSLATTGNRGLPVNTEAFF.

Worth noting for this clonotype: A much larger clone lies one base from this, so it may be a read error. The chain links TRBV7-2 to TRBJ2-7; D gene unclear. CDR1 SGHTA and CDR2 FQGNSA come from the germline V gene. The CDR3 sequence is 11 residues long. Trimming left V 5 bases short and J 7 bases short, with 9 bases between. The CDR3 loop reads CASSAKNEQYF. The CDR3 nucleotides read TGTGCCAGCAGCGCCAAGAATGAGCAGTACTTC.

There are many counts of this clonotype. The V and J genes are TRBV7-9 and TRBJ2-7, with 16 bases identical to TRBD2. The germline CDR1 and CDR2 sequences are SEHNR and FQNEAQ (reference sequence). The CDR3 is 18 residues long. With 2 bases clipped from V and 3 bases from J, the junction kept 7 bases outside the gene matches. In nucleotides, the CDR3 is TGTGCCAGCAGCTTATGGCCCGGGACTAGCGGGAGGGGCTACGAGCAGTACTTC. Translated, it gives CASSLWPGTSGRGYEQYF.

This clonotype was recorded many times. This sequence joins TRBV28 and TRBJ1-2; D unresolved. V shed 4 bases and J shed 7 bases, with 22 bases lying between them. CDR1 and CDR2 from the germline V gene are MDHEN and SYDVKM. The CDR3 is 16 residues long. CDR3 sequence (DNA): TGTGCCAGCAGTTCACCCGGAGGGAATTCACGGGGTGGCTACACCTTC. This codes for CASSSPGGNSRGGYTF.

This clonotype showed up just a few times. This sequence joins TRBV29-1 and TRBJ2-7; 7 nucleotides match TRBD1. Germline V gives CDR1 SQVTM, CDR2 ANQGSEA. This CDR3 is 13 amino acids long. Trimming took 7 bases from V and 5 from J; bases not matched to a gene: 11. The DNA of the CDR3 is TGCAGCGCCTCACGGGACAGTCATAACGAGCAGTACTTC. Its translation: CSASRDSHNEQYF.

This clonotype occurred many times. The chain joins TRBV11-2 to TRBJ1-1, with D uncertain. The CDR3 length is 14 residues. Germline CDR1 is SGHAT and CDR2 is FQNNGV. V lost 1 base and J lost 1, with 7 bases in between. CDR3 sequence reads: CASSLGWQNTEAFF. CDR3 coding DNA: TGTGCCAGCAGCTTAGGGTGGCAGAACACTGAAGCTTTCTTT.

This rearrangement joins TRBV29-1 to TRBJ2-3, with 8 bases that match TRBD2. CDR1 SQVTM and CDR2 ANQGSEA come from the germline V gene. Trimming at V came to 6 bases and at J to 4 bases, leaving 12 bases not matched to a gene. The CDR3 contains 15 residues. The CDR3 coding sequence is TGCAGCGTACCTACAGGCAGCGGGAGAGCAGATACGCAGTATTTT. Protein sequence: CSVPTGSGRADTQYF.

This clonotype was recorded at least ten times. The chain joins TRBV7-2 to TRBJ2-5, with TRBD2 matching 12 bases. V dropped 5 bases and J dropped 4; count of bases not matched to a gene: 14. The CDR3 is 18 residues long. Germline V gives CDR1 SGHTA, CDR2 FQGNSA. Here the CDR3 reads CASSRDRSSGRAGETQYF. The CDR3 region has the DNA TGTGCCAGCAGCCGCGACAGATCTAGCGGGAGGGCAGGAGAGACCCAGTACTTC.

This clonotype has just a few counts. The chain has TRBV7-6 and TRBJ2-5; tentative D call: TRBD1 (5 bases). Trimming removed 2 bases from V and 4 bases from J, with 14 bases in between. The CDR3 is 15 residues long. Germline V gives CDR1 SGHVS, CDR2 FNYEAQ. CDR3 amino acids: CASSLNSGAGETQYF. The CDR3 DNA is TGTGCCAGCAGCTTAAATAGTGGGGCCGGAGAGACCCAGTACTTC.

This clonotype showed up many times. The CDR3 DNA reads as TGTGCCAGCTCACCCCGGCTCGAGGGTGAGCAGTTCTTC. It encodes CASSPRLEGEQFF. V and J are TRBV18 and TRBJ2-1; perhaps TRBD2 as D (5 bases). V was shortened by 3 bases and J by 9 bases, with 12 bases between the two germline ends. CDR3 length equals 13 residues. The V gene's germline CDR1 is KGHSH and CDR2 LQKENI. The complete variable domain, with remaining parts taken from reference TRBV18 and TRBJ2-1, reads NAGVMQNPRHLVRRRGQEARLRCSPMKGHSHVYWYRQLPEEGLKFMVYLQKENIIDESGMPKERFSAEFPKEGPSILRIQQVVRGDSAAYFCASSPRLEGEQFFGPGTRLTVL.